These 15 T cell receptor beta chains came from one sample sequenced in a study of immune evolution from preneoplasia to lung adenocarcinoma. Repertoires were generated with immunoSEQ multiplex PCR, while TCRdb's copy carries only in-frame clones and drops some. The sample includes roughly 7,000 clones, approximately 80% of them seen just once. Input material: FFPE invasive lung adenocarcinoma tissue. These receptors were obtained from a person in their forties with lung adenocarcinoma.

This chain joins TRBV6-4 and TRBJ2-1; D is unresolved. The CDR3 totals 12 residues. Germline V lookup: CDR1 MRHNA, CDR2 SNTAGT. Trimming removed 3 bases at V and 9 bases at J, with 9 bases between. DNA of the CDR3: TGTGCCAGCAGTGATGGCTGGGGTGAGCAGTTCTTC. Translated: CASSDGWGEQFF.

J is TRBJ2-5 and V is TRBV7-2; D may be TRBD1 or TRBD2 (5 bases each). The CDR3 runs to 12 residues. Germline V CDR1 and CDR2: SGHTA, FQGNSA. V was clipped by 7 bases and J by 5 bases, with 11 bases between them. The CDR3 DNA is TGTGCCAGCAAGGTCCGGGGCGAGACCCAGTACTTC. Its protein product is CASKVRGETQYF.

This sequence joins TRBV28 and TRBJ1-3, with D hard to call. CDR1 and CDR2 from the germline V gene are MDHEN and SYDVKM. The CDR3 has 15 residues. Trimming cost V 2 bases and J 0 bases, with 8 bases left between them. CDR3 sequence reads: CASSLPAFSGNTIYF. DNA for the CDR3: TGTGCCAGCAGTTTACCGGCTTTCTCTGGAAACACCATATATTTT.

J is TRBJ1-1 and V is TRBV5-1; 7 bases align to TRBD1. Looked up from germline, CDR1 is SGHRS and CDR2 is YFSETQ. This CDR3 comprises 16 residues. The V and J ends lost 0 bases and 1 base, in that order; junction bases with no gene match: 6. CDR3 protein: CASSLDAGGGNTEAFF. Here the CDR3 DNA reads TGCGCCAGCAGCTTGGATGCAGGGGGAGGGAACACTGAAGCTTTCTTT. The full variable domain, with the rest looked up from reference TRBV5-1 and TRBJ1-1, is KAGVTQTPRYLIKTRGQQVTLSCSPISGHRSVSWYQQTPGQGLQFLFEYFSETQRNKGNFPGRFSGRQFSNSRSEMNVSTLELGDSALYLCASSLDAGGGNTEAFFGQGTRLTVV.

In its sample, this clone was seen a few times. The chain combines TRBV4-3 with TRBJ2-1; D possibly corresponds to TRBD2 (6 bases). There are 15 residues in the CDR3. Germline lookup yields CDR1 LGHNA and CDR2 YSLEER. The V end lost 0 bases, the J end lost 9 bases, and 15 bases lay between the germline ends. The CDR3 coding sequence is TGCGCCAGCAGCCAAGATCACCCGGGAGAGCGTGAGCAGTTCTTC. It translates to CASSQDHPGEREQFF.

The chain employs TRBV6-1 and TRBJ1-5, with D possibly matching TRBD1 (6 bases). The V end was cut by 6 bases, the J end by 1 base, with 10 bases between. The CDR3 length is 14 residues. Germline values: CDR1 MNHNS, CDR2 SASEGT. CDR3 protein: CASRGGHSNQPQHF. The CDR3 DNA reads TGTGCCAGCAGAGGGGGACACAGCAATCAGCCCCAGCATTTT.

V gene TRBV7-2 combines with J gene TRBJ2-1; D perhaps matches TRBD1 (5 bases). This CDR3 has 13 residues. V was trimmed by 3 bases and J by 3 bases, leaving 6 bases between them. CDR1 and CDR2 from the germline V gene are SGHTA and FQGNSA. CDR3 coding DNA: TGTGCCAGCAGCTTCGACAGCTACAATGAGCAGTTCTTC. As protein: CASSFDSYNEQFF.

The chain has TRBV5-1 and TRBJ2-3; 11 bases agree with TRBD2. Germline V gene data show CDR1 as SGHRS and CDR2 as YFSETQ. CDR3 length equals 16 residues. Trimming took 0 bases from V and 5 from J; bases not matched to a gene: 5. As DNA, the CDR3 is TGCGCCAGCAGCTTGGTAGCGGGGGGGCTCGGAGATACGCAGTATTTT. It is translated as CASSLVAGGLGDTQYF.

The chain is built from TRBV7-2 and TRBJ1-1, with a weak D call TRBD1 (5 bases). The CDR3 is 13 amino acids. The germline V gene encodes CDR1 SGHTA and CDR2 FQGNSA. With 5 bases removed from V and 3 bases from J, the gap between germline ends came to 10 bases. CDR3 region: CASSLRGDTEAFF. The CDR3 DNA follows: TGTGCCAGCAGCCTAAGGGGTGACACTGAAGCTTTCTTT.

The chain uses TRBV5-1 and TRBJ2-1; 7 nucleotides agree with TRBD2. The junction had 10 bases not matched to a gene; V was cut back by 1 base and J by 0 bases. The CDR3 runs 18 residues. Germline V gives CDR1 SGHRS, CDR2 YFSETQ. CDR3: CASSLSQQQRDSYNEQFF. In nucleotides, the CDR3 is TGCGCCAGCAGCTTGTCTCAACAACAGCGGGACTCCTACAATGAGCAGTTCTTC.

This clone has a single count. The chain combines TRBV6-1 with TRBJ1-3; D perhaps matches TRBD1 (5 bases). CDR1 is MNHNS and CDR2 is SASEGT in the germline V gene. This CDR3 spans 17 amino acids. Trimming cost V 1 base and J 0 bases, with 13 bases left between them. The CDR3 reads CASSEVIGAASGNTIYF. The DNA for the CDR3 is TGTGCCAGCAGTGAAGTTATCGGGGCGGCCTCTGGAAACACCATATATTTT.

The chain links TRBV10-3 to TRBJ2-3; TRBD2 aligns across 8 bases. This CDR3 spans 15 amino acids. CDR1 and CDR2 from the germline V gene are ENHRY and SYGVKD. With V trimmed by 6 bases and J by 2 bases, 7 bases remained unmatched. CDR3 DNA sequence: TGTGCCATCAGAGAAGCGGGGGAGGTCACAGATACGCAGTATTTT. It codes for CAIREAGEVTDTQYF.

This clone was picked up a small number of times. The chain recombines TRBV9 with TRBJ1-6; 7 nucleotides agree with TRBD1. The CDR3 is 17 amino acids. Germline V gene data show CDR1 as SGDLS and CDR2 as YYNGEE. V gave up 0 bases and J gave up 6 bases; unmatched junction bases: 9. CDR3 sequence: CASSVDRSGQFNSPLHF. CDR3 nucleotide sequence: TGTGCCAGCAGCGTAGATAGGTCGGGACAGTTTAATTCACCCCTCCACTTT. Full variable domain (missing parts from reference TRBV9 and TRBJ1-6): DSGVTQTPKHLITATGQRVTLRCSPRSGDLSVYWYQQSLDQGLQFLIQYYNGEERAKGNILERFSAQQFPDLHSELNLSSLELGDSALYFCASSVDRSGQFNSPLHFGNGTRLTVT.

This chain links TRBV27 with TRBJ1-6; D ambiguous. Trimming removed 3 bases at V and 5 bases at J, with 8 bases between. The CDR3 length is 14 residues. The V gene's germline CDR1 is MNHEY and CDR2 SMNVEV (reference sequence). In DNA, the CDR3 is TGTGCCAGCAGTTTCGGCGGGGATAATTCACCCCTCCACTTT. This gives the protein CASSFGGDNSPLHF.

This clone occurred once. The chain combines TRBV18 with TRBJ1-5; 9 positions agree with TRBD1. Germline CDR1 KGHSH, CDR2 LQKENI. The ends lost 6 bases at V and 7 bases at J; junction bases unmatched: 10. CDR3 size: 15 residues. CDR3: CASSPAGTGYQPQHF. DNA of the CDR3: TGTGCCAGCTCTCCCGCCGGGACAGGGTACCAGCCCCAGCATTTT.